Sequencing of this TCR beta chain was carried out in a study of blood T cell repertoires in COVID-19 (dated by TCRdb to 2018 to 2020). With respect to the entire study: Samples covering the acute and convalescent phases of COVID-19 were provided by collaborators in the United States, Italy and Spain. The prospective study material was composed of cDNA or gDNA derived from T cells, B-cell-depleted T cells, or PBMCs. Subjects who had been exposed to COVID-19, were actively infected with it, or had recovered from it provided the deeply sampled blood TCRbeta repertoires that made up the dataset. The repertoires were released in a freely available public database meant as a resource for research on the immune response to SARS-CoV-2. Samples came from the ongoing ImmuneRACE study (first 160 participants) plus 1,254 subjects from 6 global collaborators. Sample metadata almost always included a de-identified subject ID, COVID-19 status, age in years and sex. Where available, HLA class I and class II types were obtained from metadata supplied by the sample provider rather than from assay-based typing.

With respect to this clone: No cognate antigen has been identified for it. There are no base qualities to consult, and no much larger clone falls within one base.

Paper-wide results and their limitations: The amount of clinical and demographic metadata varied by source and participant and was provided uncurated.

Each collaborating institution followed its own protocols to collect whole blood in K2EDTA tubes. For TCRbeta analysis, collaborators shipped samples in one of three forms: frozen whole blood, isolated PBMCs, or DNA extracted from either of those sample types. TCRbeta CDR3 regions were amplified from genomic DNA by means of the immunoSEQ Assay, a bias-controlled multiplex PCR. The original pipeline was this. Nucleated cell counts per sample were estimated from amplification of reference gene primers within the assay. To quantify the absolute abundance of each unique TCRbeta CDR3 rearrangement, sequence reads were collapsed and filtered. Productive Simpson clonality was computed per sample as the square root of Simpson's diversity index over productive rearrangements. TCRdb provides this immuneACCESS table in a form limited to in-frame rearrangements. Some clones are lacking; in checked studies, under half of them reflect an unresolved V gene, and why the rest are absent is not known. The V and J calls and clone size come from that table; D and trimming were worked out from the DNA. The sample table contains tens of thousands of clones; only one count was recorded for about 83% of them. 5% to 6% of the sample lies in the top ten.

The V and J ends are trimmed by 7 bases and 3 bases, leaving 16 bases between them. Including the terminal cysteine and phenylalanine, the CDR3 comprises 14 residues. Only CDR3 DNA is held: 42 bases, read in frame from base 1. The rearrangement joined TRBV6-7 to TRBJ2-7, and perhaps TRBD2 as D gene, on 6 matching bases. TRBV6-7 is an ORF; its function is uncertain. The sequencing input was peripheral blood. The sequence came from a man aged 50-60 years with active COVID-19. The sequenced DNA: TGTGCCAGCAACCTAGCGCGCCCCAACTACGAGCAGTACTTC. Its protein is CASNLARPNYEQYF.